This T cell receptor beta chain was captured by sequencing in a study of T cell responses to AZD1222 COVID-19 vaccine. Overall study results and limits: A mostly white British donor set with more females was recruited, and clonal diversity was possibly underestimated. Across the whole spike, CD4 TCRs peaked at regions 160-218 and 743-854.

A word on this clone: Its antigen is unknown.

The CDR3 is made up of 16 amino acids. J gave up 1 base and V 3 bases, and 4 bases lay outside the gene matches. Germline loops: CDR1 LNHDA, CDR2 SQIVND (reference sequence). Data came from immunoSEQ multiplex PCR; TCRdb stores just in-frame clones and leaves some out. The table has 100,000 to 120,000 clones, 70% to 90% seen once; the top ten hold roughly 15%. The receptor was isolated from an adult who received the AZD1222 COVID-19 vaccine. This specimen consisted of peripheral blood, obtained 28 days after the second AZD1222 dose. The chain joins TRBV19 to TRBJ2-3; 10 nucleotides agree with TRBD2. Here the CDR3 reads CASSIGGLAGTDTQYF. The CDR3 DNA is TGTGCCAGTAGTATTGGAGGACTAGCGGGCACAGATACGCAGTATTTT.